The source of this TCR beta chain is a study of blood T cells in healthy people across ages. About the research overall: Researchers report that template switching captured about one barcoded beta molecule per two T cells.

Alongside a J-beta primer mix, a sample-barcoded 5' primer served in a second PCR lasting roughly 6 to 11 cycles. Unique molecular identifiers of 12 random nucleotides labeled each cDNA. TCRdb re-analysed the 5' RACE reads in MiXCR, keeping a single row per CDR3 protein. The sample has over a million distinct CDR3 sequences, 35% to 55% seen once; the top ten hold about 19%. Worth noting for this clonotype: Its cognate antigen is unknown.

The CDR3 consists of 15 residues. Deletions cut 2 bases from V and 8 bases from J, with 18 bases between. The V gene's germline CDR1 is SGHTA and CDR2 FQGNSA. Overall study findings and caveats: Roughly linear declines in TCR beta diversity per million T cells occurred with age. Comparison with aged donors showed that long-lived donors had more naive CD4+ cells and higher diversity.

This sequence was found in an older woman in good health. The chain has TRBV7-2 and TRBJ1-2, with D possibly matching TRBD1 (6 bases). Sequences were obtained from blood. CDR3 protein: CASSLSGGQDSGYTF. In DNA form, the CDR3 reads TGTGCCAGCAGCTTAAGCGGGGGACAAGACAGCGGCTACACCTTC.